This T cell receptor (beta chain) was recovered during a study of T cell responses to AZD1222 COVID-19 vaccine. General study points: Only a handful of AZD1222 recipients, several in all, had baseline seropositivity. The donor cohort was predominantly white British with a female majority, and clonal diversity may have been underestimated.

TCRdb keeps only in-frame clones here, not all; method: immunoSEQ multiplex PCR. The sample consists of fewer than 120,000 clones, over 85% of them appearing once. Pooled in the analysis were second doses at about 4 or about 12 weeks. V shed 5 bases and J shed 11 bases, with 16 bases lying between them. CDR1 is LNHDA, CDR2 SQIVND, per germline (reference sequence). The CDR3 consists of 14 residues. There are a few counts of this clone. The antigen remains undetermined. The sequencing here drew on peripheral blood, taken 28 days after the second AZD1222 dose. The V call is TRBV19, the J call TRBJ1-6, with a possible D match to TRBD1 (5 bases). This receptor was identified in an adult who received the AZD1222 COVID-19 vaccine. The DNA of the CDR3 is TGTGCCAGTAGTGACAGACAGAATTGGACACCCCTCCACTTT. It yields the protein CASSDRQNWTPLHF.